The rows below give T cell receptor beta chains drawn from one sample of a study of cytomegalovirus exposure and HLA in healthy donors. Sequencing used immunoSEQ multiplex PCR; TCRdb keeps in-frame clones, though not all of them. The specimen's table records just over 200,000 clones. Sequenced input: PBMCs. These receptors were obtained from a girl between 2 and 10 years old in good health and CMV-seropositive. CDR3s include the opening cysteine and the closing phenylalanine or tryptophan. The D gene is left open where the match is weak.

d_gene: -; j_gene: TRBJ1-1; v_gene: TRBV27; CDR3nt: TGTGCCAGCAGTTTTCTTATCAGCGGGATGAACACTGAAGCTTTCTTT; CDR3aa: CASSFLISGMNTEAFF
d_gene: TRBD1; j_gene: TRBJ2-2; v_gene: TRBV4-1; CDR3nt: TGCGCCAGGATGACAGGGCAAAAGAGGGCCGGGGAGCTGTTTTTT; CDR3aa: CARMTGQKRAGELFF
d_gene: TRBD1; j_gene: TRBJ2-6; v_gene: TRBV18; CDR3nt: TGTGCCAGCTCAGCCGGACAGGGGGTACCTGGGGCCAACGTCCTGACTTTC; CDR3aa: CASSAGQGVPGANVLTF
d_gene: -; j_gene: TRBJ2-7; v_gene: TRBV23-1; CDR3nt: TGCGCCAGCAGTCAATCCGGTCAGTGGAGACTGTCCGATTACTACGAGCAGTACTTC; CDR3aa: CASSQSGQWRLSDYYEQYF
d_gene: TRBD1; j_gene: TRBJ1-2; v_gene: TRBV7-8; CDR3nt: TGTGCCAGCAGCTTACACCCAGGGGGAGGCTACACCTTC; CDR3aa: CASSLHPGGGYTF
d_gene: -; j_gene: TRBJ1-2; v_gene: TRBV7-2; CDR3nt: TGTGCCAGCACCTATTGGGGGACAAGTAACTATGGCTACACCTTC; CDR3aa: CASTYWGTSNYGYTF
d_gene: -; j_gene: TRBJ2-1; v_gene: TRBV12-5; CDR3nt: TGTGCTAGTGGTTTTGACGGCGGGTCCTACAATGAGCAGTTCTTC; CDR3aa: CASGFDGGSYNEQFF
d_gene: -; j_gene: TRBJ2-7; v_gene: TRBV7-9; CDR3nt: TGTGCCAGCAGCTTAGGAGGCAGGGTGGTTCCGTACGAGCAGTACTTC; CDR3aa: CASSLGGRVVPYEQYF
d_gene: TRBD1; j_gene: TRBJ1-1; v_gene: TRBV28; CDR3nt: TGTGCCAGCAGTGTCCGGGACAGGGGCAACACTGAAGCTTTCTTT; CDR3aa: CASSVRDRGNTEAFF
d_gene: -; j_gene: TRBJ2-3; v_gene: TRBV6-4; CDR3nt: TGTGCCAGCAGTGACGGTACGGGGAGCACAGATACGCAGTATTTT; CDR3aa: CASSDGTGSTDTQYF
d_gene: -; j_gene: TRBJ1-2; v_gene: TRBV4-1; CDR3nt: TGCGCCAGCAGCCAAGATAGGGGCACCAATCCTTGGGGCTACACCTTC; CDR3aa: CASSQDRGTNPWGYTF
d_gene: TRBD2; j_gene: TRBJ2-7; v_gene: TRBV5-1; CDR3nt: TGCGCCAGCAGCTTGGCGAGCGGATTAGTGGGAGGGCCCTACGAGCAGTACTTC; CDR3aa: CASSLASGLVGGPYEQYF
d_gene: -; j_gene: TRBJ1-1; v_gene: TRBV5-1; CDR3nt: TGCGCCAGCAGCTCTAACGTCAGGGGACGAATGAACACTGAAGCTTTCTTT; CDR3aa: CASSSNVRGRMNTEAFF
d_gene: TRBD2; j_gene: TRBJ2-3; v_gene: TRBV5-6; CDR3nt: TGTGCCAGCAGCTCCGGGACTAGCGGGATTAGTGCGCAGTATTTT; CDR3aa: CASSSGTSGISAQYF
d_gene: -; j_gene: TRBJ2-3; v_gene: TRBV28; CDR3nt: TGTGCCAGCAGTTCAATAGGGGGTAGTGGGGGCACAGATACGCAGTATTTT; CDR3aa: CASSSIGGSGGTDTQYF
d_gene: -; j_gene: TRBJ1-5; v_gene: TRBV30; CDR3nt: TGTGCCTGGAGTGTAACGGCTGAGGATCAGCCCCAGCATTTT; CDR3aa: CAWSVTAEDQPQHF
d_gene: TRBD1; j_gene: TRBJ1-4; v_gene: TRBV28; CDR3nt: TGTGCCAGCAAGGGGACAGTACCCGAAAAACTGTTTTTT; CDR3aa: CASKGTVPEKLFF
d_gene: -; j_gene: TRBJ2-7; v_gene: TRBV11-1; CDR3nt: TGTGCCAGCAGCAGGCTCGGGACACTTTACGAGCAGTACTTC; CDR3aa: CASSRLGTLYEQYF
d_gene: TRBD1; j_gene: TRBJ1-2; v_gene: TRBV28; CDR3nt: TGTGCCAGCAGTTTCTCGCTAACAGGGGGCGGACGCTACACCTTC; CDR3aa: CASSFSLTGGGRYTF
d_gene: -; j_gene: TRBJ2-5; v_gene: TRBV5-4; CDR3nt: TGTGCCAGCAGCTTGGCGGCAGGGGAGACCCAGTACTTC; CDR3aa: CASSLAAGETQYF
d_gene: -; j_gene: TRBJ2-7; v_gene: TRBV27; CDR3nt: TGTGCCAGCAGTTTCCAGTTCCACAGGGCATCCTACGAGCAGTACTTC; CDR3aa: CASSFQFHRASYEQYF
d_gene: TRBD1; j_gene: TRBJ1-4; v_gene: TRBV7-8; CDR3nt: TGTGCCAGCAGCTCGACCCGACAGGGTGGGGGTGAAAAACTGTTTTTT; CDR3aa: CASSSTRQGGGEKLFF
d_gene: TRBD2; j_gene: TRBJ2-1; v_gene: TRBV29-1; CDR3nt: TGCAGCGCACCTTTAGCGGGCTCCTACAATGAGCAGTTCTTC; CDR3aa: CSAPLAGSYNEQFF